This TCR beta chain comes out of a study of blood T cell repertoires in COVID-19. This CDR3 is 15 amino acids long. Germline V gene sequence: CDR1 MNHEY, CDR2 SMNVEV (reference sequence). The V end was cut by 0 bases, the J end by 1 base, with 7 bases between. Some clones are missing from TCRdb's copy, which holds only in-frame ones; the method was immunoSEQ multiplex PCR. This table holds roughly 320,000 clones, around nine tenths found once. This clone has only one observation. This TCR was recovered from a man aged 65 to 79 with acute or convalescent COVID-19. The sample was peripheral blood. The rearrangement joins TRBV27 to TRBJ1-5, with D uncertain. In DNA, the CDR3 is TGTGCCAGCAGTTTATCGTGGGCGAGCAATCAGCCCCAGCATTTT. Amino acid sequence: CASSLSWASNQPQHF.